The following is a T cell receptor (beta chain) sequence with its context. The sample is drawn from a study of blood T cell repertoires in COVID-19. Here immunoSEQ multiplex PCR was the method, and the copy in TCRdb shows in-frame clones only, minus some. Found here are around 390,000 clones, just under 90% of them singletons; the top ten hold about 9.4%. V trimming: 5 bases; J trimming: 4 bases; junction bases outside the gene matches: 8. The CDR3 covers 14 residues. In germline, CDR1 is SEHNR, CDR2 FQNEAQ (reference sequence). Sequenced material: PBMCs or T cells enriched from blood (not recorded which). This receptor was obtained from a woman aged 45 to 65 who had recovered from COVID-19. The V and J genes are TRBV7-9 and TRBJ2-7; 7 bases map to TRBD1. CDR3 nucleotides: TGTGCCAGCAGCCGCTGGACAGGAGCTTACGAGCAGTACTTC. It is translated as CASSRWTGAYEQYF.